A selection of T cell receptor beta chains follows, all from one sample in a study of control samples from healthy donors and cancer patients. Sequencing was performed with immunoSEQ multiplex PCR; in TCRdb, only in-frame clones are kept and a portion is missing. This repertoire shows about 200,000 clones, 90% to 95% found once; its top ten account for over 1.5%. The sequencing sample was made of blood. The receptors derive from a man between 25 and 39 years old in good health. CDR3s include the opening cysteine and the closing phenylalanine or tryptophan. The D gene is left open where the match is weak. Size is stated for part of the rows, as once, few or many counts, or as a class when the clone is expanded.

TRBJ2-2,-,TRBD1,TRBV6-5,TGTGCCAGCAGTAGAGGGGACAGAATGACCGGGGAGCTGTTTTTT,CASSRGDRMTGELFF
TRBJ2-1,-,-,TRBV7-9,TGTGCCAGCAGCCCACCCGGGCCAAGCTCCTACAATGAGCAGTTCTTC,CASSPPGPSSYNEQFF
TRBJ2-3,few,TRBD2,TRBV7-9,TGTGCCAGCCTGGCGGGGGGGAGCACAGATACGCAGTATTTT,CASLAGGSTDTQYF
TRBJ2-7,-,TRBD2,TRBV4-2,TGTGCCAGCAGCCCGGGACTAGCGGGGACAACCTACGAGCAGTACTTC,CASSPGLAGTTYEQYF
TRBJ2-3,-,-,TRBV7-9,TGTGCCAGCAGCTTTAAGGGGTTGAAGGATACGCAGTATTTT,CASSFKGLKDTQYF
TRBJ1-4,-,TRBD1,TRBV11-2,TGTGCCAGCAGCCCTACAGGGGCCACTAATGAAAAACTGTTTTTT,CASSPTGATNEKLFF
TRBJ2-7,-,TRBD1,TRBV30,TGTGCCTGGGAGCGGGACAGGGGGTCCTACGAGCAGTACTTC,CAWERDRGSYEQYF
TRBJ1-6,-,-,TRBV3-1/TRBV3-2,TGTGCCAGCAGCCTGGGACCCGGAAGTTCACCCCTCCACTTT,CASSLGPGSSPLHF
TRBJ2-1,-,TRBD1,TRBV24-1,TGTGCCACCAGTGATGGACAGGGAGTAGACGCCAATGAGCAGTTCTTC,CATSDGQGVDANEQFF
TRBJ1-3,-,TRBD1,TRBV28,TGTGCCAGCAGCCAAAAGACCGGAGACAGGGGCGGGCTATTTGTAGGAAACACCATATATTTT,CASSQKTGDRGGLFVGNTIYF
TRBJ1-2,-,-,TRBV7-2,TGTGCCAGCAGCTTAGATGCAGGACGGCCCTATGGCTACACCTTC,CASSLDAGRPYGYTF
TRBJ2-3,-,-,TRBV19,TGTGCCAGTAGTACCGGGGCAGGGGCAACAGATACGCAGTATTTT,CASSTGAGATDTQYF
TRBJ1-6,-,-,TRBV7-9,TGTGCCAGCAGCCCCAGCGCAGGGAGTAATTCACCCCTCCACTTT,CASSPSAGSNSPLHF
TRBJ1-1,-,-,TRBV3-1/TRBV3-2,TGTGCCAGCAGCCAAGTTCCGGGGGGAATACCTGAAGCTTTCTTT,CASSQVPGGIPEAFF
TRBJ2-1,-,-,TRBV2,TGTGCCAGCAGGCACAGGGCGAAACTGACTTCCGATGAGCAGTTCTTC,CASRHRAKLTSDEQFF
TRBJ1-2,-,-,TRBV6-1,TGTGCCAGCAGTGAGATAGGGACCATCTATGGCTACACCTTC,CASSEIGTIYGYTF
TRBJ2-7,-,-,TRBV5-1,TGCGCCAGCAGCTCGAGGGACAACTCCTACGAGCAGTACTTC,CASSSRDNSYEQYF
TRBJ2-5,once,-,TRBV19,TGTGCCACCTCCGGGCAGCACCAAGAGACCCAGTACTTC,CATSGQHQETQYF
TRBJ1-4,-,TRBD1,TRBV10-3,TGTGCCATCAGTCCGACAGGGGGAAATGAAAAACTGTTTTTT,CAISPTGGNEKLFF
TRBJ1-5,-,-,TRBV6-5,TGTGCCAGCAGAAAACAGGGTGGGAGCAATCAGCCCCAGCATTTT,CASRKQGGSNQPQHF
TRBJ1-1,-,-,TRBV4-1,TGCGCCAGCAGCCATGTGAATGGCAACACTGAAGCTTTCTTT,CASSHVNGNTEAFF
TRBJ1-2,-,TRBD1,TRBV6-5,TGTGCCAGCAATACGGACAGGGACTATGGCTACACCTTC,CASNTDRDYGYTF
TRBJ1-4,-,-,TRBV7-8,TGTGCCAGCAGCTTAGCGCGTAGGGGCGCAACTAATGAAAAACTGTTTTTT,CASSLARRGATNEKLFF
TRBJ1-1,-,TRBD1,TRBV3-1/TRBV3-2,TGTGCCAGCAGCCAAGATCCAGGGGGCTACACTGAAGCTTTCTTT,CASSQDPGGYTEAFF
TRBJ1-1,-,-,TRBV20-1,TGCAGTGCTCTCGGACAGATTGAAGCTTTCTTT,CSALGQIEAFF
TRBJ2-1,-,TRBD1,TRBV7-9,TGTGCCAGCAGCCACAGGGGTGCCGGCAATGAGCAGTTCTTC,CASSHRGAGNEQFF
TRBJ1-1,-,-,TRBV7-3,TGTGCCAGCAGCTTAAAGGTGAACACTGAAGCTTTCTTT,CASSLKVNTEAFF
TRBJ2-2,-,-,TRBV7-9,TGTGCCAGCAGACTGCCTCAGGAGACCGAAGGGCTGTTTTTT,CASRLPQETEGLFF
TRBJ1-2,-,-,TRBV2,TGTGCCAGCAGATTGGCAGGGCCCTCTGGCTACACCTTC,CASRLAGPSGYTF
TRBJ2-7,once,-,TRBV11-2,TGTGCCAGCAGCTTAGCCCCCACCTACGAGCAGTACTTC,CASSLAPTYEQYF
TRBJ1-2,-,TRBD1,TRBV9,TGTGCCAGCAGCGTAACGACAGGGGCGGGCTACACCTTC,CASSVTTGAGYTF
TRBJ1-2,-,-,TRBV18,TGTGCCAGCTCACCAACGGATATCGACTATGGCTACACCTTC,CASSPTDIDYGYTF
TRBJ1-5,-,-,TRBV2,TGTGCCAGCAGTGTTGGGGAGCGTCAGCCCCAGCATTTT,CASSVGERQPQHF
TRBJ1-5,-,-,TRBV18,TGTGCCAGCTCACCAATCTGGAGAAATCAGCCCCAGCATTTT,CASSPIWRNQPQHF
TRBJ1-5,-,TRBD1,TRBV2,TGTGCCAGCAGTGACCCGGGACAGGGGGCCTCTAATCAGCCCCAGCATTTT,CASSDPGQGASNQPQHF
TRBJ2-1,-,-,TRBV19,TGTGCCAGTAGTCCCTCGGGGAGCTCCTACAATGAGCAGTTCTTC,CASSPSGSSYNEQFF
TRBJ2-7,-,TRBD1,TRBV12-3/TRBV12-4,TGTGCCAGCGGGGGACAGCAAGGCCACGAGCAGTACTTC,CASGGQQGHEQYF